This T cell receptor (beta chain) was recovered during a study of CD8 T cells in Susac syndrome (dated by TCRdb to between 2017 and 2020). Study-level background: Among the sequenced Susac syndrome patients, about six had clinically active disease and fewer than ten were in clinical remission. The study used repertoire sequencing to test whether antigen drove CD8+ T cell activation and differentiation in Susac syndrome. The study compared CD8+ T cell repertoire clonality among 12 healthy donors, about 14 Susac syndrome patients and 15 or so multiple sclerosis patients. At blood withdrawal, Susac syndrome patients were either therapy-naive, taking corticosteroids (in some cases with IVIg as well), or taking IVIg alone.

Peripheral blood CD8+ and CD4+ T cells from healthy donors, Susac syndrome patients and multiple sclerosis patients were profiled by high-throughput TCR beta sequencing. The Susac syndrome patients fulfilled recently defined diagnostic criteria for either definite or probable disease. Bulk CD8+ and CD4+ T cells were purified by magnetic negative isolation, while CD8+ TEMRA cells were enriched using FACS. Blood was drawn into EDTA tubes, processed within 24 hours, and PBMCs were isolated by density gradient centrifugation. PBMCs destined for TCR sequencing were cryopreserved in liquid nitrogen and later thawed in a 37 °C water bath. Purity of sorted or isolated CD4+, CD8+ and CD8+ TEMRA cells was at least 90%. On the study overall, not on this receptor specifically: Looking at Susac-specific public clones, the researchers identified over 15 in the total CD8+ repertoire and five in the CD8+ TEMRA repertoire. CD8+ repertoires in Susac syndrome showed clonal expansion, which was highest in CD8+ TEMRA cells and was greater in clinically active patients than in remitting patients. The study acknowledged that relatively few individuals were included in the TCR sequencing and HLA analysis.

RNA was extracted with the RNeasy kit and about 0.5 to 1 ug was reverse transcribed using random hexamers. The immunoSEQ multiplex PCR assay, covering 54 Vbeta and 13 Jbeta segments, was used to amplify TCR beta CDR3 regions. PCR amplification bias was corrected by using a synthetic template baseline for primer optimization and computational correction. Concerning the study's data processing: Reads were annotated to V, D and J genes per IMGT and analyzed with immunoSEQ Analyzer, keeping only productive sequences. Clonality was calculated as one minus the Shannon entropy normalized by log2 of the number of productive unique sequences. For each patient and control, public and private clones were evaluated within the 100 most prevalent clones. Clones were defined as Susac-specific if absent from the healthy and MS cohorts, from approximately 1,100 published viral clones and from other ImmuneACCESS disease sequences. TCRdb trimmed public reads at Q25 via fastp, called clones via MiXCR and kept in-frame beta chains. Rows are combined by CDR3 protein, so each entry shows the most common genes and DNA. What appears here as the V and J calls and clone size reflects TCRdb's work, not the paper's. The sample contains 120,000 or so distinct CDR3 sequences, more than 90% of them found a single time. The ten top clones hold approximately 0.2% of the sample.

With respect to this clonotype: No antigen is known for it. Within one base of it there is no much larger clone, and no base qualities were kept.

Its CDR3 holds 14 amino acids, cysteine through phenylalanine. Only the CDR3 DNA stays, 42 bases, in frame from base 1. Trimming leaves V shorter by 3 bases and J shorter by 7 bases, with the junction holding 3 bases beyond the gene matches. The germline V gene encodes CDR1 SNHLY and CDR2 FYNNEI. The chain links TRBV2 with TRBJ1-4; TRBD1 agrees with 9 junctional bases. This TCR was recovered from a human donor with Susac syndrome. Input material: CD8+ T cells from PBMCs. The CDR3 has the sequence CASSDGTGSEKLFF. Read as DNA, the sequence is TGTGCCAGCAGTGATGGGACAGGGAGTGAAAAACTGTTTTTT.